Presented here are 12 T cell receptor beta chains from one specimen sequenced in a study of blood T cell repertoires in COVID-19. Using immunoSEQ multiplex PCR, the repertoire was profiled, and TCRdb retains in-frame clones only, with some absent. Of 150,000 or so clones detected, around 78% appear once; the ten largest clones hold approximately 1.8%. Sequenced input: peripheral blood. These receptor sequences come from an older man with acute or convalescent COVID-19.

For the CDR3, the DNA is TGTGCCAGCAGTTCCGTCCGGACAGGGCCCTCTAACTATGGCTACACCTTC. Translating gives CASSSVRTGPSNYGYTF. The gene calls are TRBV28 and TRBJ1-2, with 8 bases matching TRBD1. The CDR3 is made up of 17 amino acids. The germline V gene encodes CDR1 MDHEN and CDR2 SYDVKM. After removal of 4 bases from V and 0 bases from J, the junction contained 10 bases not matched to a gene.

The chain carries TRBV15 and TRBJ1-4, with D perhaps matching TRBD1 (6 bases). The CDR3 extends over 18 amino acids. The V gene lost 3 bases and the J gene lost 0 bases, with 17 bases spanning the gap. Germline V gene data show CDR1 as LNHNV and CDR2 as YYDKDF (reference sequence). The DNA of the CDR3 is TGTGCCACCAGCAGCGGGGGGGGGCATGAGACAACTAATGAAAAACTGTTTTTT. Its protein is CATSSGGGHETTNEKLFF. The full variable domain, completed using reference TRBV15 and TRBJ1-4, is DAMVIQNPRYQVTQFGKPVTLSCSQTLNHNVMYWYQQKSSQAPKLLFHYYDKDFNNEADTPDNFQSRRPNTSFCFLDIRSPGLGDTAMYLCATSSGGGHETTNEKLFFGSGTQLSVL.

This sequence joins TRBV5-1 and TRBJ2-5; possibly TRBD2 for D (5 bases). V lost 4 bases and J lost 3, with 13 bases in between. From germline, CDR1 is SGHRS and CDR2 YFSETQ. This CDR3 has 14 amino acids. CDR3 sequence: CASSVRTDKETQYF. CDR3 bases: TGCGCCAGCAGCGTGCGGACTGATAAAGAGACCCAGTACTTC. Together with reference TRBV5-1 and TRBJ2-5, the CDR3 gives the full variable domain: KAGVTQTPRYLIKTRGQQVTLSCSPISGHRSVSWYQQTPGQGLQFLFEYFSETQRNKGNFPGRFSGRQFSNSRSEMNVSTLELGDSALYLCASSVRTDKETQYFGPGTRLLVL.

The chain employs TRBV7-2 and TRBJ2-1, with a tentative D call TRBD2 (5 bases). This CDR3 spans 17 amino acids. Trimming shortened V by 3 bases and J by 4 bases, and 19 bases separated the two germline ends. Germline V gene data show CDR1 as SGHTA and CDR2 as FQGNSA. Here the CDR3 reads CASSFGLGRTLYNEQFF. The CDR3 DNA is TGTGCCAGCAGCTTTGGCCTAGGGCGGACTCTTTACAATGAGCAGTTCTTC. The full variable domain, rest sourced from reference TRBV7-2 and TRBJ2-1, is GAGVSQSPSNKVTEKGKDVELRCDPISGHTALYWYRQSLGQGLEFLIYFQGNSAPDKSGLPSDRFSAERTGGSVSTLTIQRTQQEDSAVYLCASSFGLGRTLYNEQFFGPGTRLTVL.

The V gene is TRBV5-1, the J gene TRBJ1-1; unclear D gene. The CDR3 extends over 15 amino acids. The germline V and J ends were trimmed by 0 bases and 0 bases, with 9 bases remaining between them. Germline assignment: CDR1 SGHRS and CDR2 YFSETQ. The CDR3 reads CASSLAAQLNTEAFF. The CDR3 nucleotides read TGCGCCAGCAGCTTGGCCGCACAGCTGAACACTGAAGCTTTCTTT. Using reference TRBV5-1 and TRBJ1-1 for the parts outside the CDR3, the full variable domain is KAGVTQTPRYLIKTRGQQVTLSCSPISGHRSVSWYQQTPGQGLQFLFEYFSETQRNKGNFPGRFSGRQFSNSRSEMNVSTLELGDSALYLCASSLAAQLNTEAFFGQGTRLTVV.

This chain connects TRBV9 to TRBJ2-1; tentative D call: TRBD2 (5 bases). The V end was cut by 4 bases, the J end by 0 bases, with 14 bases between. Germline V gene data show CDR1 as SGDLS and CDR2 as YYNGEE. The CDR3 covers 16 residues. Here the CDR3 reads CASSPGLLSSYNEQFF. DNA of the CDR3: TGTGCCAGCAGCCCCGGACTGTTGAGCTCCTACAATGAGCAGTTCTTC.

This clone was counted between two and nine times. The CDR3 protein is CASTPLAGGPDTQYF. CDR3 nucleotides: TGTGCCAGTACCCCACTAGCGGGGGGCCCAGATACGCAGTATTTT. The chain links TRBV19 to TRBJ2-3; 12 bases are shared with TRBD2. The germline V gene has CDR1 LNHDA and CDR2 SQIVND (reference sequence). J gave up 4 bases and V 7 bases, and 6 bases lay outside the gene matches. The CDR3 covers 15 residues.

This chain links TRBV10-3 with TRBJ1-1; TRBD1 aligns across 7 bases. There are 13 residues in the CDR3. Germline V gene data show CDR1 as ENHRY and CDR2 as SYGVKD. The ends lost 3 bases at V and 5 bases at J; junction bases unmatched: 3. CDR3 amino acids: CAISERDRTEAFF. CDR3 DNA: TGTGCCATCAGTGAAAGGGACAGAACTGAAGCTTTCTTT.

Remarks on this clone: Other DNA sequences of this sample code for an identical CDR3. The chain recombines TRBV28 with TRBJ1-2; 9 positions agree with TRBD1. The J segment lost 7 bases and the V segment lost 6 bases, leaving 6 bases of the junction unmatched. CDR1 MDHEN and CDR2 SYDVKM come from the germline V gene. CDR3 length: 13 amino acids. CDR3 residues: CASRTGGAGGYTF. The CDR3 bases are TGTGCCAGCAGAACAGGGGGCGCAGGTGGCTACACCTTC.

V gene TRBV7-9 combines with J gene TRBJ1-6; 7 bases match TRBD1. With 2 bases clipped from V and 8 bases from J, the junction kept 3 bases outside the gene matches. CDR1 is SEHNR and CDR2 is FQNEAQ in the germline V gene (reference sequence). The CDR3 totals 14 residues. The CDR3 protein is CASSLSGTDSPLHF. The CDR3, as DNA: TGTGCCAGCAGCTTATCCGGGACAGATTCACCCCTCCACTTT.

The chain links TRBV19 to TRBJ2-4; D may be TRBD1 (6 bases). The CDR3 consists of 15 residues. V dropped 6 bases and J dropped 5 bases, with 17 bases sitting between them. Germline lookup yields CDR1 LNHDA and CDR2 SQIVND (reference sequence). The CDR3 spells CASRRAQGYENIQYF. The DNA of the CDR3 is TGTGCCAGTAGGCGGGCACAGGGATATGAAAACATTCAGTACTTC.

The J gene is TRBJ2-1, the V gene TRBV10-2; D perhaps matches TRBD1 (6 bases). CDR1 WSHSY and CDR2 SAAADI come from the germline V gene. The CDR3 length is 14 residues. V lost 0 bases to trimming and J lost 9 bases, with 12 bases between them. The CDR3 nucleotides are TGCGCCAGCAGTGAGTCCACAGGGTATCTTGAGCAGTTCTTC. Translating it yields CASSESTGYLEQFF.